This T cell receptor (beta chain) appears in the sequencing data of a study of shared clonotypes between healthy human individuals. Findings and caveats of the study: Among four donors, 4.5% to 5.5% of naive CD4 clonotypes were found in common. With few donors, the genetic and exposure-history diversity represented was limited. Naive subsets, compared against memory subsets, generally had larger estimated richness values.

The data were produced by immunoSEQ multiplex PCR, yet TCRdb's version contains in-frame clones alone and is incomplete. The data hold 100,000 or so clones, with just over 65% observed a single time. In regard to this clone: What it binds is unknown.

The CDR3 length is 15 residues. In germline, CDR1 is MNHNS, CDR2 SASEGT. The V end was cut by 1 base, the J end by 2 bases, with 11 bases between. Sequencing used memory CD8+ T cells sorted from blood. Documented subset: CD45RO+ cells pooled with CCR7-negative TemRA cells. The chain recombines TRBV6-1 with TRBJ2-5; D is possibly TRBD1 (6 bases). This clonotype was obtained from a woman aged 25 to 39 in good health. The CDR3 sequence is CASSEVGGQQETQYF. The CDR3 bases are TGTGCCAGCAGTGAAGTTGGCGGACAGCAAGAGACCCAGTACTTC.